The T cell receptor beta chain under discussion was sequenced for a study of tumor-infiltrating lymphocytes in primary liver carcinoma. This CDR3 contains 17 residues. CDR1 is SGHRS, CDR2 YFSETQ, per germline. TCR beta cDNA was prepared out of 500 ng total RNA by means of a constant-region primer. Each TCR beta library was derived from three nested multiplex PCR rounds that employed slightly modified ARM-PCR. It was with TRBV1-TRBV30 forward primers and a C-beta reverse primer that the first two PCR rounds were run, at approximately 10 cycles each. TCRdb redid the calling of the multiplex PCR reads with MiXCR, one entry per CDR3 protein. The sample lists 100,000 or so distinct CDR3 sequences, approximately 70% occurring once. RNA and DNA were co-extracted from about 19-30 mg of unsorted bulk tissue. About this clonotype itself: One junction end does not reproduce the germline sequence, and a read error may be involved.

This receptor was identified in a woman in her sixties with primary liver carcinoma and hepatitis B virus infection. This chain connects TRBV5-1 to TRBJ2-5; 10 positions agree with TRBD1. Sequenced input: liver tumor tissue from sampling region 2. Subset here: tumor region T2, inferior pole. The CDR3 is CASTTTGTGASGGTRYF. The CDR3 coding sequence is TGCGCCAGCACCACAACCGGGACAGGGGCGAGCGGCGGGACCCGGTACTTC.